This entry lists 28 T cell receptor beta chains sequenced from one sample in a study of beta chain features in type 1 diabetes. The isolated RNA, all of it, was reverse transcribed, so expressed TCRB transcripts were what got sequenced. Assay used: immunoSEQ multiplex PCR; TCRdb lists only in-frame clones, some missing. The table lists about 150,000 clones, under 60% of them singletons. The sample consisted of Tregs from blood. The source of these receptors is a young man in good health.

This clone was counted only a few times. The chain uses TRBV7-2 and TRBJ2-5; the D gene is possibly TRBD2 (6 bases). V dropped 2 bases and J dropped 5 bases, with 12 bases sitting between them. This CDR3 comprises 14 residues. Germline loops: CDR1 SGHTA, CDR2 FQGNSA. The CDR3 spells CASSLRLDFETQYF. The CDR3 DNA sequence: TGTGCCAGCAGCTTACGACTAGATTTCGAGACCCAGTACTTC.

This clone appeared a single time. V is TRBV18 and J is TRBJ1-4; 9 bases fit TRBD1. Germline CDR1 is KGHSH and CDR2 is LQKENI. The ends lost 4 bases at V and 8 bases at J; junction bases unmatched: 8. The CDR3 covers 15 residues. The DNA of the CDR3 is TGTGCCAGCTCACTCCTCGGGACAGGGTACGAAAAACTGTTTTTT. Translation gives CASSLLGTGYEKLFF. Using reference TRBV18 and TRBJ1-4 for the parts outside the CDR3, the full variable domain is NAGVMQNPRHLVRRRGQEARLRCSPMKGHSHVYWYRQLPEEGLKFMVYLQKENIIDESGMPKERFSAEFPKEGPSILRIQQVVRGDSAAYFCASSLLGTGYEKLFFGSGTQLSVL.

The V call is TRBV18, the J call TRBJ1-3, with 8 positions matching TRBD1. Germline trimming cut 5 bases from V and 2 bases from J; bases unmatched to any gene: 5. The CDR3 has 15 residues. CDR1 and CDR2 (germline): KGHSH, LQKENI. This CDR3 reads CASSARTGTGNTIYF. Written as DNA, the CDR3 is TGTGCCAGCTCAGCTCGGACAGGGACTGGAAACACCATATATTTT.

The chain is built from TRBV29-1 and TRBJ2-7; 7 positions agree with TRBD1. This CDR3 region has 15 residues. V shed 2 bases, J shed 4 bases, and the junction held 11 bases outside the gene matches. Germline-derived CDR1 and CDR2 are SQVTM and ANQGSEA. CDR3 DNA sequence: TGCAGCGTTGAATCGAACAGGGGTTTAGGTTACGAGCAGTACTTC. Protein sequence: CSVESNRGLGYEQYF.

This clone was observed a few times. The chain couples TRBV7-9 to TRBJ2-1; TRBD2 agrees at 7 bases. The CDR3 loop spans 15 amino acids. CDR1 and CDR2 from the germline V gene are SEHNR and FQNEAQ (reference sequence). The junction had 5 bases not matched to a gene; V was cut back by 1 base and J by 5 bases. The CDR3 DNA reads TGTGCCAGCAGCTTAGGGATAGCGGGCGACAATGAGCAGTTCTTC. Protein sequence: CASSLGIAGDNEQFF.

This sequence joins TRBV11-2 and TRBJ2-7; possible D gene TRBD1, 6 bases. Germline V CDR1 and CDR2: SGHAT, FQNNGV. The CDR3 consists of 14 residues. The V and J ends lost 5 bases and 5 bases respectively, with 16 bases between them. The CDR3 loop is CASSLQGFGDEQYF. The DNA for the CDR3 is TGTGCCAGCAGCCTTCAGGGGTTCGGAGACGAGCAGTACTTC.

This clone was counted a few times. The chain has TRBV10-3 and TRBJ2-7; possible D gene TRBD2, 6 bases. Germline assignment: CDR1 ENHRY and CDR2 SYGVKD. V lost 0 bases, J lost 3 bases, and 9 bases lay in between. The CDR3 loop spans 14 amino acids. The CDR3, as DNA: TGTGCCATCAGTGAGTCTGGGACTCGCTACGAGCAGTACTTC. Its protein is CAISESGTRYEQYF.

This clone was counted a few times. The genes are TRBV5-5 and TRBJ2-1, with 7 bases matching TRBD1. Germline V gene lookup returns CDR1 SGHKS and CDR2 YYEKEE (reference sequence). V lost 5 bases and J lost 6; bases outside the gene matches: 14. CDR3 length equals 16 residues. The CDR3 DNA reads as TGTGCCAGCAGAATGTGGGACAGAGGATCCCCCAATGAGCAGTTCTTC. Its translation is CASRMWDRGSPNEQFF.

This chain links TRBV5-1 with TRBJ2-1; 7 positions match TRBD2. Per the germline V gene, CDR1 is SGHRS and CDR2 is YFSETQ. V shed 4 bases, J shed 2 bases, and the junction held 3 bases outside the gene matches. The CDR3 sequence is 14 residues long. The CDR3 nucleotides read TGCGCCAGCAGCGGGCTAGCGGCCTACAATGAGCAGTTCTTC. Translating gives CASSGLAAYNEQFF. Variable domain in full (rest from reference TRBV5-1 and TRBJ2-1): KAGVTQTPRYLIKTRGQQVTLSCSPISGHRSVSWYQQTPGQGLQFLFEYFSETQRNKGNFPGRFSGRQFSNSRSEMNVSTLELGDSALYLCASSGLAAYNEQFFGPGTRLTVL.

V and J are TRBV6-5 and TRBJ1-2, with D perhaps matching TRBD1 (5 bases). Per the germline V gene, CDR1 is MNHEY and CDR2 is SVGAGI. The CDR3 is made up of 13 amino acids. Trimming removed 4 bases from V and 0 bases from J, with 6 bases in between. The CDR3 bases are TGTGCCAGCAGTTCGACAGCTAACTATGGCTACACCTTC. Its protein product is CASSSTANYGYTF.

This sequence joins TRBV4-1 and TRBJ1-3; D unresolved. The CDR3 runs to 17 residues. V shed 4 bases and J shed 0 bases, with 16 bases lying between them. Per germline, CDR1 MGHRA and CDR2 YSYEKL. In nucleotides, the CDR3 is TGCGCCAGCAGCCCACCACAAGTTTCCCACTCTGGAAACACCATATATTTT. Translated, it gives CASSPPQVSHSGNTIYF.

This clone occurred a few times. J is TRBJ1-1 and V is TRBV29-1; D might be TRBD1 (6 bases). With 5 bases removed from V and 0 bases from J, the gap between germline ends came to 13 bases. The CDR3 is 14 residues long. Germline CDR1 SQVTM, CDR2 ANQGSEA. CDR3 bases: TGCAGCGTTTGTAGGGGGACCATGAACACTGAAGCTTTCTTT. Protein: CSVCRGTMNTEAFF.

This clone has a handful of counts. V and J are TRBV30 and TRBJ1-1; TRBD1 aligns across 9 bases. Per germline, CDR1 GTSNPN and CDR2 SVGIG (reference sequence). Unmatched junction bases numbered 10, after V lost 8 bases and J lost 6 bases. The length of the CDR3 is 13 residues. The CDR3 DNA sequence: TGTGCCGGACAGACAGGGGGGTCTTCTGAAGCTTTCTTT. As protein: CAGQTGGSSEAFF. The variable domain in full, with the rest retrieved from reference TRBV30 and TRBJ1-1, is SQTIHQWPATLVQPVGSPLSLECTVEGTSNPNLYWYRQAAGRGLQLLFYSVGIGQISSEVPQNLSASRPQDRQFILSSKKLLLSDSGFYLCAGQTGGSSEAFFGQGTRLTVV.

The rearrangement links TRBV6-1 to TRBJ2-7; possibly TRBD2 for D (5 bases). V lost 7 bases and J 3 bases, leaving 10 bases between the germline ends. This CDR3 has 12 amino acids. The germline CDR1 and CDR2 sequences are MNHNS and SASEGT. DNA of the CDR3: TGTGCCAGCATTTCGGGAAACTACGAGCAGTACTTC. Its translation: CASISGNYEQYF.

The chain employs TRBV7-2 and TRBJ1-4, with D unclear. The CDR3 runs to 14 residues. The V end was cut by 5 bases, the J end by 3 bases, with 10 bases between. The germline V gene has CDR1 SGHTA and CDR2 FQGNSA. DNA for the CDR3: TGTGCCAGCAGCCCGGGCGGGGCTAATGAAAAACTGTTTTTT. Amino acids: CASSPGGANEKLFF.

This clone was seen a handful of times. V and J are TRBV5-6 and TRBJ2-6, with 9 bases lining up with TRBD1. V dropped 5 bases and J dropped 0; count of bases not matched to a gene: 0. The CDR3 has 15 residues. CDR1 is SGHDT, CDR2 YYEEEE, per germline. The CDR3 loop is CASRTGGSGANVLTF. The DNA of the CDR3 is TGTGCCAGCAGGACAGGGGGCTCTGGGGCCAACGTCCTGACTTTC.

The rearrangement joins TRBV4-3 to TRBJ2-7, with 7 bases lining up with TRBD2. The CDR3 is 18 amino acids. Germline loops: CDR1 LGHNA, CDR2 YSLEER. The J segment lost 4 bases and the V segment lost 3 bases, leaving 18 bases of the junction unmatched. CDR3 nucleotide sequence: TGCGCCAGCAGCCAGGTCCTCGCCCGGGACTATATATCGTACGAGCAGTACTTC. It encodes CASSQVLARDYISYEQYF.

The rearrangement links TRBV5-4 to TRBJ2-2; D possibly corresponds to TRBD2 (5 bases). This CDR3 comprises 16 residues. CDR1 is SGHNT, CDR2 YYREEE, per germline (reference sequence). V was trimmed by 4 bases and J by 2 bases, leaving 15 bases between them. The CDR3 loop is CASSLLASQNTGELFF. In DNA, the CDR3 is TGTGCCAGCAGCCTGCTAGCTAGCCAAAACACCGGGGAGCTGTTTTTT.

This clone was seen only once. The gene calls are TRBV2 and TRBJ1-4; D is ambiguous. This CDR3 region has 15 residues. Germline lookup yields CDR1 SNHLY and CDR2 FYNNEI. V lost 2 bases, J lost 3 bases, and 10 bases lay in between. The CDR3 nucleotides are TGTGCCAGCAGTGAACAACTCCGGGCTAATGAAAAACTGTTTTTT. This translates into CASSEQLRANEKLFF.

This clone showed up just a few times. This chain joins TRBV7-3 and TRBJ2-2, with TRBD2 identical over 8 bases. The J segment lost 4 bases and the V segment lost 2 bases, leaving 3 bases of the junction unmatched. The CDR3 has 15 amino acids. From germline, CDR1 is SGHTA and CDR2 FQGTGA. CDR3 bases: TGTGCCAGCAGCTTATCAGCGGGAGTCACCGGGGAGCTGTTTTTT. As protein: CASSLSAGVTGELFF.

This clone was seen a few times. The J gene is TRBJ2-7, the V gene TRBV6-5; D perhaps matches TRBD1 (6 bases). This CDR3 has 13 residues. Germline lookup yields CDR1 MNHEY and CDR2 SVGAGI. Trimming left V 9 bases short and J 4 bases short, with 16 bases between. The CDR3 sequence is CASSQTGSYEQYF. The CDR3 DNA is TGTGCCAGTTCCCAGACAGGCAGTTACGAGCAGTACTTC.

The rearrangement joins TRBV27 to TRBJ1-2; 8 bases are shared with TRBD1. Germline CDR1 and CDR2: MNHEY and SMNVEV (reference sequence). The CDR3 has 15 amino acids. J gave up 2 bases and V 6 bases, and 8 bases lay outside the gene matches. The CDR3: CASRPGTGGNYGYTF. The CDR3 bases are TGTGCCAGCAGACCAGGGACAGGAGGAAACTATGGCTACACCTTC.

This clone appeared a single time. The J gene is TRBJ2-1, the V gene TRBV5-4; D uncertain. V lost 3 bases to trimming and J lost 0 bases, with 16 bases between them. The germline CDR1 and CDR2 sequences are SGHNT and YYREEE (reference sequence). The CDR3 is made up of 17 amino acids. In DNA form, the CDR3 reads TGTGCCAGCAGCTCCGGTAAGGTTTGGAGCTCCTACAATGAGCAGTTCTTC. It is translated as CASSSGKVWSSYNEQFF.

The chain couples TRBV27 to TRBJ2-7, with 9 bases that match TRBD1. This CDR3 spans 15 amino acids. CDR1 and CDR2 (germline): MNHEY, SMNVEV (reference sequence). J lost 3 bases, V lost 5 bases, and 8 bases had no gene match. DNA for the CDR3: TGTGCCAGCAGTCGCTCGACAGGGGGTTTCTACGAGCAGTACTTC. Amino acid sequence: CASSRSTGGFYEQYF.

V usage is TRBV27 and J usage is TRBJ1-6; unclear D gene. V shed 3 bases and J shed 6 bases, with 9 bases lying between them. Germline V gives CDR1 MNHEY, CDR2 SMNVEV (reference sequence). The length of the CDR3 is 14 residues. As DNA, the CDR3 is TGTGCCAGCAGTTTCGGTCGCGGTAATTCACCCCTCCACTTT. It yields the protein CASSFGRGNSPLHF.

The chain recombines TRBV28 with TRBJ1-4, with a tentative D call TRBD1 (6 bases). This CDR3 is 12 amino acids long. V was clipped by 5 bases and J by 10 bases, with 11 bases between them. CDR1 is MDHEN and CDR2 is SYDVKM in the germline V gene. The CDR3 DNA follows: TGTGCCAGCAGTCTCGGACAGCTAAAACTGTTTTTT. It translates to CASSLGQLKLFF.

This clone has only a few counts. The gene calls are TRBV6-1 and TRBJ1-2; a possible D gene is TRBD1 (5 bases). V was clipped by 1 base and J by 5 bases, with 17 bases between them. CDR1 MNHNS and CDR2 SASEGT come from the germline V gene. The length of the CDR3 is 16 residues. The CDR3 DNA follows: TGTGCCAGCAGTGAAGGTTGGGGCCTACTCATTTATGGCTACACCTTC. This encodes CASSEGWGLLIYGYTF.

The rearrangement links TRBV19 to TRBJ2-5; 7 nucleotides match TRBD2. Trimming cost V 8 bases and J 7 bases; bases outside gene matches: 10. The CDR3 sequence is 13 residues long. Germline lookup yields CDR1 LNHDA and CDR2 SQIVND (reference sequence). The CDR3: CASQSWDYPTQYF. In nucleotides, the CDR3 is TGTGCCAGTCAATCTTGGGACTATCCGACCCAGTACTTC. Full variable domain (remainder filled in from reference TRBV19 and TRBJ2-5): DGGITQSPKYLFRKEGQNVTLSCEQNLNHDAMYWYRQDPGQGLRLIYYSQIVNDFQKGDIAEGYSVSREKKESFPLTVTSAQKNPTAFYLCASQSWDYPTQYFGPGTRLLVL.